The clone carrying this T cell receptor (beta chain) was picked up a small number of times. TCRdb's copy holds only in-frame clones and misses some; the assay was immunoSEQ multiplex PCR. The repertoire holds over 60,000 clones, with roughly 93% as singletons. Germline V lookup: CDR1 MNHNS, CDR2 SASEGT. The CDR3 is 13 residues long. The V end lost 5 bases, the J end lost 8 bases, and 15 bases lay between the germline ends. These data are taken from a study of OX40 agonist ivuxolimab in advanced cancers. The receptor's source is an adult with an advanced solid tumor such as melanoma, head and neck, liver or kidney cancer. The chain employs TRBV6-1 and TRBJ1-2, with D possibly TRBD1 on 5 matching bases. Material: CD4+ or CD8+ T cells sorted from blood, obtained in a trial of the OX40 agonist ivuxolimab. The CDR3: CASSSGGTEGYTF. The CDR3 DNA reads as TGTGCCAGCAGTTCGGGGGGAACGGAGGGCTACACCTTC.